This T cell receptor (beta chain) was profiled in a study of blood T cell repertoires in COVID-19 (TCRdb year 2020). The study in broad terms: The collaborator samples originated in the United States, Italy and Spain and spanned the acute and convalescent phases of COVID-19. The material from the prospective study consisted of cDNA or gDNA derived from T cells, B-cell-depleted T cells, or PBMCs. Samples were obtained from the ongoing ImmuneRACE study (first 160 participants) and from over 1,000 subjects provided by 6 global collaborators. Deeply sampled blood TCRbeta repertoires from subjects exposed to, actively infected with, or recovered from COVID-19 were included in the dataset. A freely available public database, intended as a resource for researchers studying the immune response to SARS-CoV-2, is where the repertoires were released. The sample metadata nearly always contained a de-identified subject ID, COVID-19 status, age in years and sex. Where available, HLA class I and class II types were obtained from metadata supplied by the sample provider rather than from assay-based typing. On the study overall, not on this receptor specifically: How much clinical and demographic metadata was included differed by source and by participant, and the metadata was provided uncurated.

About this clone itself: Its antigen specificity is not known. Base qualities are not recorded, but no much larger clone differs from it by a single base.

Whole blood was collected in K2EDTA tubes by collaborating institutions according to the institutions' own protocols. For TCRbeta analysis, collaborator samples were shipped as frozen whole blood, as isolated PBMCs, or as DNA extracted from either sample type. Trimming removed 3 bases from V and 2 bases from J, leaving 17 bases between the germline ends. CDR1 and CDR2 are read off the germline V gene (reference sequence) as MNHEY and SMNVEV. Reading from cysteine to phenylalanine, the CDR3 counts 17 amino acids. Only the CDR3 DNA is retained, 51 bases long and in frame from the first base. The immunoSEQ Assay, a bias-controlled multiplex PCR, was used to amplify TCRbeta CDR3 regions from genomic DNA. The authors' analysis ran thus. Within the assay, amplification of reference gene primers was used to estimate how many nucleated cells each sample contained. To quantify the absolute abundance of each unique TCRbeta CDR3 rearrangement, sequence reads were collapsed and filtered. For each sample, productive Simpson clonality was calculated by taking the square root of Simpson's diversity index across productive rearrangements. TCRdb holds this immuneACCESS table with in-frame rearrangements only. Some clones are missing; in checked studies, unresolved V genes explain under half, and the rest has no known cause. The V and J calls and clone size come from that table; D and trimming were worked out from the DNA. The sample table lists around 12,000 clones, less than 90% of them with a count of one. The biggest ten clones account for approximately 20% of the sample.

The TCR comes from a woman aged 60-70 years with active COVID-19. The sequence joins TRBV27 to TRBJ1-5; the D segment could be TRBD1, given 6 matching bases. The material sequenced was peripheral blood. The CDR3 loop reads CASSLGLGAKGNQPQHF. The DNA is TGTGCCAGCAGTTTGGGTTTGGGGGCCAAAGGCAATCAGCCCCAGCATTTT.